One T cell receptor (beta chain) is described in this entry. Its antigen is as yet unknown. The germline V gene encodes CDR1 SGHRS and CDR2 YFSETQ. The CDR3 sequence is 13 residues long. This sample is part of a study of CXCR3-negative and CXCR3-positive naive CD8 T cells. Every CD8+ T cell subset underwent triplicate sorting at around 270,000 cells apiece. Within the CD8+ T cell compartment, naive cells were CD45RO-CCR7+CD27+CD95-. General study findings and limits: Once cells were cryopreserved, CXCR3 expression went down partly, and most assays used fresh PBMCs. Memory CD8+ cells showed much lower diversity, while both naive subsets displayed comparably high diversity.

UMI-tagged TRB cDNA libraries were built via 5' RACE. From its re-call of the 5' RACE reads, TCRdb lists each CDR3 protein once, without DNA. Its table lists roughly 70,000 distinct CDR3 sequences. The TCR originated in a human donor in good health. Some clones in this sample may be carry-over from other donors' samples. The chain links TRBV5-1 to TRBJ2-1. The sample comprised naive CXCR3- CD8+ T cells from blood. Subset meaning: CD45RO-CCR7+CD27+CD95- naive CD8+ T cells lacking CXCR3 (TNR3-). The CDR3 loop is CASSPEVYNEQFF. The whole variable domain, filled in from reference TRBV5-1 and TRBJ2-1, reads KAGVTQTPRYLIKTRGQQVTLSCSPISGHRSVSWYQQTPGQGLQFLFEYFSETQRNKGNFPGRFSGRQFSNSRSEMNVSTLELGDSALYLCASSPEVYNEQFFGPGTRLTVL.